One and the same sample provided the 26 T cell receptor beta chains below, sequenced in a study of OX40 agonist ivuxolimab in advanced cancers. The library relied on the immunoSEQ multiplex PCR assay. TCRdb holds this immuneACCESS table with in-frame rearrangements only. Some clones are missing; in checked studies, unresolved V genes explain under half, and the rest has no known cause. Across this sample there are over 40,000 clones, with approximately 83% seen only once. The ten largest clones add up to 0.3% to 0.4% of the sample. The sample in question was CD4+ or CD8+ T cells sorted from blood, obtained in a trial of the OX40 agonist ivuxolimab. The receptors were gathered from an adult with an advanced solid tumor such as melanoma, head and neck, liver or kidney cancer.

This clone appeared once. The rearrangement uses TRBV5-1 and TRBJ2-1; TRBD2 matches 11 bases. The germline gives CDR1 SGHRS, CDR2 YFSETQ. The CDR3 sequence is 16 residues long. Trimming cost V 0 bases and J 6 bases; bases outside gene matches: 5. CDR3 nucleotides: TGCGCCAGCAGCTTGGGAGGGACTAGCGGCGGCAATGAGCAGTTCTTC. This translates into CASSLGGTSGGNEQFF.

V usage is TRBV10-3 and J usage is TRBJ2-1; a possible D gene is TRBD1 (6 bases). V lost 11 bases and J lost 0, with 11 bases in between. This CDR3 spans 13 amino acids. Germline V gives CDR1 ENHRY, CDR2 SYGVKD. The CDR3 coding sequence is TGTGCCGTCGGACAGAGCTCCTACAATGAGCAGTTCTTC. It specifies CAVGQSSYNEQFF.

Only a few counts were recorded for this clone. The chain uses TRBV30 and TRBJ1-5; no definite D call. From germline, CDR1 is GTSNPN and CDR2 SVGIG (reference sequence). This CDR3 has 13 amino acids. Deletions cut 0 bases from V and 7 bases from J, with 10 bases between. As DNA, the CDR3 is TGTGCCTGGAGTGTAGGCGGTGTGCAGCCCCAGCATTTT. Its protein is CAWSVGGVQPQHF.

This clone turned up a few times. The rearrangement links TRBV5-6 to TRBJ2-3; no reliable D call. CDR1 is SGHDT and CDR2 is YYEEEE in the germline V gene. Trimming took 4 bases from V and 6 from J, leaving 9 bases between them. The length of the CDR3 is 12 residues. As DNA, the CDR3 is TGTGCCAGCAGCCAAGACTTCGATACGCAGTATTTT. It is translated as CASSQDFDTQYF.

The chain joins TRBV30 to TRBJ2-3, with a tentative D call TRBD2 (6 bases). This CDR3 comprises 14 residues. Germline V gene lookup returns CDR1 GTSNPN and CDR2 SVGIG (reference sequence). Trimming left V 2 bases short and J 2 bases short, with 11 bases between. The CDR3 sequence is CAWSLRGTTDTQYF. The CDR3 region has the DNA TGTGCCTGGAGTCTCCGGGGGACCACAGATACGCAGTATTTT.

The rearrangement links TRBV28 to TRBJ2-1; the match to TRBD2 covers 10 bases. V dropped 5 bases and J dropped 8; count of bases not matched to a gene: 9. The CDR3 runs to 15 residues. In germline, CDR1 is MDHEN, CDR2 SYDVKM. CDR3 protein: CASSPAGGPRDEQFF. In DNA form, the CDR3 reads TGTGCCAGCAGTCCAGCGGGAGGGCCTCGAGATGAGCAGTTCTTC.

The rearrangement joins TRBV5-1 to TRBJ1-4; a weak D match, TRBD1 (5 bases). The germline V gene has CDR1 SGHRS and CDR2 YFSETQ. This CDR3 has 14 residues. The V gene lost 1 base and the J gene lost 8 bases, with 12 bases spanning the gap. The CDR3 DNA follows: TGCGCCAGCAGCTTGCGCGGTGAGGGGGAAAAACTGTTTTTT. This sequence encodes CASSLRGEGEKLFF.

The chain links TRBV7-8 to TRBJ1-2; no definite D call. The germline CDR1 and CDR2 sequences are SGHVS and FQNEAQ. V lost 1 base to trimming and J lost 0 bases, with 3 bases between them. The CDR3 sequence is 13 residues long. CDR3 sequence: CASSLESNYGYTF. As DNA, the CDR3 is TGTGCCAGCAGCTTAGAGTCTAACTATGGCTACACCTTC.

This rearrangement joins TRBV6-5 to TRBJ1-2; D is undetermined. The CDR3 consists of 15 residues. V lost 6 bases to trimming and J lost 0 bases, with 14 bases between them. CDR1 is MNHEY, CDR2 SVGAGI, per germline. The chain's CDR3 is CASSPTGQSNYGYTF. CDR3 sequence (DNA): TGTGCCAGCAGCCCCACCGGGCAGTCTAACTATGGCTACACCTTC.

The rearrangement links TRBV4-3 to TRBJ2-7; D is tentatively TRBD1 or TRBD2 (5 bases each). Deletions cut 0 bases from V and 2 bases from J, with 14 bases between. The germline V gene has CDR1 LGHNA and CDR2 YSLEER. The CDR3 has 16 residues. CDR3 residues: CASSQDLGPIPYEQYF. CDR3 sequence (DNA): TGCGCCAGCAGCCAAGATCTGGGACCGATTCCCTACGAGCAGTACTTC.

The CDR3 DNA follows: TGTGCCAGTAGTATAGCTTCCTCCCGGGACGAGCAGTACTTC. Encoded protein: CASSIASSRDEQYF. The V and J genes are TRBV19 and TRBJ2-7; no firm D call. Trimming pared 1 base from V and 5 bases from J, leaving 12 bases between. CDR1 and CDR2 (germline): LNHDA, SQIVND (reference sequence). The CDR3 is made up of 14 amino acids.

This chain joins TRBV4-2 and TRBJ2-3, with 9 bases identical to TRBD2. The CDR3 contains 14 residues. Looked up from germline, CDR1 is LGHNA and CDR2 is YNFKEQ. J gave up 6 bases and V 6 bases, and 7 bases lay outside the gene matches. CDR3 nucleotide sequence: TGTGCCAGCAGAGATCTAGCGGGGCGGGATACGCAGTATTTT. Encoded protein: CASRDLAGRDTQYF.

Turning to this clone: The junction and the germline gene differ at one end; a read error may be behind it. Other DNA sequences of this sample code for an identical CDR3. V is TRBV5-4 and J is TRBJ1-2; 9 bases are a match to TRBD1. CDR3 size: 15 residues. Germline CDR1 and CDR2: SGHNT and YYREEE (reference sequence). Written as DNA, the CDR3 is TGTGCCAGCAGCACTAAGACAGGGGGGGACTACGGCTACACCTTC. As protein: CASSTKTGGDYGYTF.

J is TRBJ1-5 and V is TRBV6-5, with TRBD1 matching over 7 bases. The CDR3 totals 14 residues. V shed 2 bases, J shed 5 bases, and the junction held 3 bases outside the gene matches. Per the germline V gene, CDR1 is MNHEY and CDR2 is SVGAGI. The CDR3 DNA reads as TGTGCCAGCAGTTACGGCAGGGGGGATCAGCCCCAGCATTTT. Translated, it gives CASSYGRGDQPQHF.

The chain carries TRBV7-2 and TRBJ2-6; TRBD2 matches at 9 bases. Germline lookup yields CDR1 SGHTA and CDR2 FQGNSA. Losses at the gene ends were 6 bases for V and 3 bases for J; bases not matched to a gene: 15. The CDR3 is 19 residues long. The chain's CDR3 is CASRPMPGLADDGANVLTF. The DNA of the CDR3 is TGTGCCAGCAGACCTATGCCGGGACTAGCAGACGATGGGGCCAACGTCCTGACTTTC.

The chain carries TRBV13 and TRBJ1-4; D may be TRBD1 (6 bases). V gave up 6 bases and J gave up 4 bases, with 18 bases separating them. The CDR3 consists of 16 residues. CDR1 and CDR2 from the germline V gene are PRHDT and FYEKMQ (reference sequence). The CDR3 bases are TGTGCCAGCAGATCCAGCCCAGGGGAACTTAATGAAAAACTGTTTTTT. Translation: CASRSSPGELNEKLFF.

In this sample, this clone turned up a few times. CDR3 protein: CASSFIGYYEQYF. Here the CDR3 DNA reads TGTGCCAGCAGTTTTATCGGCTACTACGAGCAGTACTTC. V usage is TRBV28 and J usage is TRBJ2-7; no definite D call. From germline, CDR1 is MDHEN and CDR2 SYDVKM. This CDR3 is built from 13 residues. V lost 3 bases to trimming and J lost 3 bases, with 9 bases between them.

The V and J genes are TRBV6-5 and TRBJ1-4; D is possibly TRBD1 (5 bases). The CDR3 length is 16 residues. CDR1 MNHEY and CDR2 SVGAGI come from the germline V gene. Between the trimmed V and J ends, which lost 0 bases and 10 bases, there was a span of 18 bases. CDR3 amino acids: CASSYSSGRREGKLFF. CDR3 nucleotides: TGTGCCAGCAGTTACTCTTCGGGACGGCGGGAGGGAAAACTGTTTTTT.

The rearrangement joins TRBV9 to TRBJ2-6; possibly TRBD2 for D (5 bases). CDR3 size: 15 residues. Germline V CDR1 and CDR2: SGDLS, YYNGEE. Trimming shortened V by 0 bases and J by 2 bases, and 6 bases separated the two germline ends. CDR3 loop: CASSVGGPGANVLTF. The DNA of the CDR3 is TGTGCCAGCAGCGTAGGAGGGCCTGGGGCCAACGTCCTGACTTTC.

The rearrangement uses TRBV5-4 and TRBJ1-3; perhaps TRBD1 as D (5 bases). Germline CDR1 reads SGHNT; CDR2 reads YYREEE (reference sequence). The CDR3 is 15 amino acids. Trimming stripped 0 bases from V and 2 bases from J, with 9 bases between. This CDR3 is CASSLDTGPGNTIYF. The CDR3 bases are TGTGCCAGCAGCTTGGACACAGGCCCTGGAAACACCATATATTTT. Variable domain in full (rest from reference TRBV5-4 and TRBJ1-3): ETGVTQSPTHLIKTRGQQVTLRCSSQSGHNTVSWYQQALGQGPQFIFQYYREEENGRGNFPPRFSGLQFPNYSSELNVNALELDDSALYLCASSLDTGPGNTIYFGEGSWLTVV.

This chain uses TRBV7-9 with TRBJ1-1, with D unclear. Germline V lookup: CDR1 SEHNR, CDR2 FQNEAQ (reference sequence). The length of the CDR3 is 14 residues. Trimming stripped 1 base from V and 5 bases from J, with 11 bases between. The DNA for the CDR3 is TGTGCCAGCAGCTTAGGGATCGGTGAAACTGAAGCTTTCTTT. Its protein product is CASSLGIGETEAFF.

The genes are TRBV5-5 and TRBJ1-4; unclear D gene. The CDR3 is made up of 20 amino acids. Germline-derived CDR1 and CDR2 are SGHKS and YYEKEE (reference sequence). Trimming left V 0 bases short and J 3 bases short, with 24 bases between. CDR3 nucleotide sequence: TGTGCCAGCAGCTTGGGGAGTCAGGCAGGTAGTATTGGGGCTAATGAAAAACTGTTTTTT. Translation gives CASSLGSQAGSIGANEKLFF. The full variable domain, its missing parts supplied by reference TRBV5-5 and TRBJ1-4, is DAGVTQSPTHLIKTRGQQVTLRCSPISGHKSVSWYQQVLGQGPQFIFQYYEKEERGRGNFPDRFSARQFPNYSSELNVNALLLGDSALYLCASSLGSQAGSIGANEKLFFGSGTQLSVL.

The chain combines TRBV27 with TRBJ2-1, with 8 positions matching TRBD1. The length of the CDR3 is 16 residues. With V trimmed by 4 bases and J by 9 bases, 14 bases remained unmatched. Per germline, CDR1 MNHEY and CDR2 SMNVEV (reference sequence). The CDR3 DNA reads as TGTGCCAGCAGTTCTGGACAGGGCTTGGAGTGGGGTGAGCAGTTCTTC. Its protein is CASSSGQGLEWGEQFF.

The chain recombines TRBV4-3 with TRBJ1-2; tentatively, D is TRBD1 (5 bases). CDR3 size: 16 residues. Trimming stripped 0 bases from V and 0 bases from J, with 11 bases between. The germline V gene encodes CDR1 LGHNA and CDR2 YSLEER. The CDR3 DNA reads TGCGCCAGCAGCCAAGATCGAGTCAGGGCTAACTATGGCTACACCTTC. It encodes CASSQDRVRANYGYTF.

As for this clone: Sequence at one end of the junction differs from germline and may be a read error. CDR3: CASSPQGADTQYF. The CDR3, as DNA: TGTGCCAGCTCTCCACAGGGTGCAGATACGCAGTATTTT. The chain combines TRBV18 with TRBJ2-3, with TRBD1 as a possible D gene (6 bases). Germline loops: CDR1 KGHSH, CDR2 LQKENI. This CDR3 contains 13 residues.

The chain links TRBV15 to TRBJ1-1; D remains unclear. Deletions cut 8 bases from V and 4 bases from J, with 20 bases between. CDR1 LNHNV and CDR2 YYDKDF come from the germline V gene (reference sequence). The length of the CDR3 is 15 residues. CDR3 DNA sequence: TGTGCCACCCGGCGAGATGTGTCGGGCCCCACTGAAGCTTTCTTT. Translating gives CATRRDVSGPTEAFF.